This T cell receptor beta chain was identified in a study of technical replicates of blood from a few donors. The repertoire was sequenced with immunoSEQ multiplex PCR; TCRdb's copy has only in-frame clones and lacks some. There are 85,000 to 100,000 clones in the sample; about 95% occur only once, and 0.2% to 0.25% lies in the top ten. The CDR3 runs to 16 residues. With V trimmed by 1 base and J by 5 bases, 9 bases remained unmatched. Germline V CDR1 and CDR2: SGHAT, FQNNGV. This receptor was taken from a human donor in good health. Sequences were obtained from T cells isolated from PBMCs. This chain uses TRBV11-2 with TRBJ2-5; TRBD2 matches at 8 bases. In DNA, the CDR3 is TGTGCCAGCAGCTTAGTACCGGGACTAGAGGGGGAGACCCAGTACTTC. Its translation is CASSLVPGLEGETQYF.